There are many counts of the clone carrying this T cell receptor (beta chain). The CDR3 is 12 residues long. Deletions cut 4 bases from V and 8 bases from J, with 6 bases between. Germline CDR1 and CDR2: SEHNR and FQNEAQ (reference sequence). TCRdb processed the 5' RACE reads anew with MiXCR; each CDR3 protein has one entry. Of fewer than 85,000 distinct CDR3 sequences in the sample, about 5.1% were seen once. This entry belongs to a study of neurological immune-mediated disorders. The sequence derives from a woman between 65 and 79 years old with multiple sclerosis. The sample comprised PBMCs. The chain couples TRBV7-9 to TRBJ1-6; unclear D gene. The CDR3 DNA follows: TGTGCCAGCAGCTCAGGAGATTCACCCCTCCACTTT. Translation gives CASSSGDSPLHF.